The source of this TCR beta chain is a study of T cell changes during pregnancy in multiple sclerosis. The V and J ends lost 0 bases and 5 bases respectively, with 4 bases between them. The V gene's germline CDR1 is MNHEY and CDR2 SVGAGI. CDR3 length: 12 residues. Produced via immunoSEQ multiplex PCR; TCRdb's table is partial and in-frame only. The data show 40,000 to 50,000 clones, about 90% seen once. This clonotype was sampled from a female donor in good health, enrolled as a control in a pregnancy study. This rearrangement joins TRBV6-5 to TRBJ2-5; D is unresolved. The input for sequencing was CD4+ T cells from peripheral blood mononuclear cells, taken in the second trimester of pregnancy. In DNA, the CDR3 is TGTGCCAGCAGTTACTCGAGGGAGACCCAGTACTTC. It encodes CASSYSRETQYF.